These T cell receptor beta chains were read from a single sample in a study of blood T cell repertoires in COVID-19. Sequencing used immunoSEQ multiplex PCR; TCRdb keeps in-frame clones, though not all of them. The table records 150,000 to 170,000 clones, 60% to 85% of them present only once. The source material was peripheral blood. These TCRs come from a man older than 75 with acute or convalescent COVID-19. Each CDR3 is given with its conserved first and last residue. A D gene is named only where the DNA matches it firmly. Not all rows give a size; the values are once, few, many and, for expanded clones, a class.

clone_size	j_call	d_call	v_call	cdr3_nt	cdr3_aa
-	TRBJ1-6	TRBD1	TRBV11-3	TGTGCCAGCAGCTTAGCGGGACAGGGGGATTCACCCCTCCACTTT	CASSLAGQGDSPLHF
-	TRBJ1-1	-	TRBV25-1	TGTGCCAGCAGTGAAGAAGGGGCAGGGCCGACTGAAGCTTTCTTT	CASSEEGAGPTEAFF
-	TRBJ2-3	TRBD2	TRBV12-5	TGTGCTAGTGGTACCTCCCTACAGCGGGGCCTAAGCGATACGCAGTATTTT	CASGTSLQRGLSDTQYF
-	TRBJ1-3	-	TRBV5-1	TGCGCCAGCAGCTTGGACCAGGGGCGGCGGAACACCATATATTTT	CASSLDQGRRNTIYF
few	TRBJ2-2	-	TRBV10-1	TGCGCCAGCAGCCCATTGGTGGGGCGGGGACGGACCGGGGAGCTGTTTTTT	CASSPLVGRGRTGELFF
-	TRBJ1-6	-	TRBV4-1	TGCGCCAGCAGCCAAGAGGGGGGAGGGGTCTATAATTCACCCCTCCACTTT	CASSQEGGGVYNSPLHF
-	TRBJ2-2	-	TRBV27	TGTGCCAGCAGTTTATTAAGATGGGGTGGGGCGTCGAGCACCGGGGAGCTGTTTTTT	CASSLLRWGGASSTGELFF
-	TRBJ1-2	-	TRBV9	TGTGCCAGCAGCGTTGGAGGGAGAGCTAACTATGGCTACACCTTC	CASSVGGRANYGYTF
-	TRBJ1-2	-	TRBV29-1	TGCAGCGTTGAAAGGAGAGCTAACTATGGCTACACCTTC	CSVERRANYGYTF
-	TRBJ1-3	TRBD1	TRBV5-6	TGTGCCAGCAGCTTGGTCCGGGACAGCAGAAACACCATATATTTT	CASSLVRDSRNTIYF
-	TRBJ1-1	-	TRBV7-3	TGTGCCAGCAGCCCGAACAGGGTGGACACTTTCTTT	CASSPNRVDTFF
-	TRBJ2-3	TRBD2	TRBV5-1	TGCGCCAGCAGCACCGAGACTAGCGGGGGTTCAGATACGCAGTATTTT	CASSTETSGGSDTQYF
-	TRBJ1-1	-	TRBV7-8	TGTGCCAGCAGCCGGGACTACAACACTGAAGCTTTCTTT	CASSRDYNTEAFF
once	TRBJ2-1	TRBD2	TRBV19	TGTGCCAGTAGACGGACTAGCGGTTACTACAATGAGCAGTTCTTC	CASRRTSGYYNEQFF
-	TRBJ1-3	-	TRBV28	TGTGCCAGCAGTGAGGGACACGCGGGAAACACCATATATTTT	CASSEGHAGNTIYF
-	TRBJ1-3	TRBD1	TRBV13	TGTGCCAGCAGCGAGACAGGGGTCGGAAACACCATATATTTT	CASSETGVGNTIYF
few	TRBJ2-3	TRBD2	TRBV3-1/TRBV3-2	TGTGCCAGCAGTAGCGGGGGGGCGGGCACAGATACGCAGTATTTT	CASSSGGAGTDTQYF
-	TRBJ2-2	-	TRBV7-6	TGTGCCAGCAGCTTAAGTTCGCAGGTCCTGAACACCGGGGAGCTGTTTTTT	CASSLSSQVLNTGELFF
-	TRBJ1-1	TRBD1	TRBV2	TGTGCCAGCAGTGGACAGGGTATTTCAGCTTTCTTT	CASSGQGISAFF
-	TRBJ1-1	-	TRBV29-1	TGCAGCGTATCCCCCAGGGCAGAAGAAGCTTTCTTT	CSVSPRAEEAFF
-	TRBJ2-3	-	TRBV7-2	TGTGCCAGCAGCTTGACTACCACAGATACGCAGTATTTT	CASSLTTTDTQYF
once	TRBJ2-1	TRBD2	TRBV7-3	TGTGCCAGCAGCTCCCAAGCGGGGGGGTTTAGGGAGCAGTTCTTC	CASSSQAGGFREQFF
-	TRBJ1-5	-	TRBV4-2	TGTGCCAGCAGCCGGGGCCGCGGTCAGCCCCAGCATTTT	CASSRGRGQPQHF
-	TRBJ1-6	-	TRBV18	TGTGCCAGCTCACCCGGGGATAATTCACCCCTCCACTTT	CASSPGDNSPLHF
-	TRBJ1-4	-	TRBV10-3	TGTGCCATCAGGGACAGCGCAACTAATGAAAAACTGTTTTTT	CAIRDSATNEKLFF
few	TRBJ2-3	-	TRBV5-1	TGCGCCAGCAGCTTGGAACAGACCACAGATACGCAGTATTTT	CASSLEQTTDTQYF
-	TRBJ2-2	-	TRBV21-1	TGTGCCAGCAGCCCCGATTGGACGGGGGGGAACACCGGGGAGCTGTTTTTT	CASSPDWTGGNTGELFF
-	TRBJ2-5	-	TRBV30	TGTGCCTGGTTCAGGGTCGGGGAGACCCAGTACTTC	CAWFRVGETQYF
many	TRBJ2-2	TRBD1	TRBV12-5	TGTGCTAGTGGTTTAGGGACAGGCTACACCGGGGAGCTGTTTTTT	CASGLGTGYTGELFF
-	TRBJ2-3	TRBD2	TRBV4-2	TGTGCCAGCAGCGGGACTAGCGATACGCAGTATTTT	CASSGTSDTQYF
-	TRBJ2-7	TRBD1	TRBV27	TGTGCCAGCAGTCCTTACGACAGTCTCAGGGGGGAGCAGTACTTC	CASSPYDSLRGEQYF
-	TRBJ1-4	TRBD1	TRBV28	TGTGCCAGCAGTTTTCTGGGACAGGAGGCTGAAAAACTGTTTTTT	CASSFLGQEAEKLFF
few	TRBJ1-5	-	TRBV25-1	TGTGCCAGCAGTGATAACGGGAGCAATCAGCCCCAGCATTTT	CASSDNGSNQPQHF
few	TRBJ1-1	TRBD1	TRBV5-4	TGTGCCAGCAGCCCGCGGACAGGGGAGGGCACTGAAGCTTTCTTT	CASSPRTGEGTEAFF
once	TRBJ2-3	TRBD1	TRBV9	TGTGCCAGCAGCGGCGGACAGGCCTCAGATACGCAGTATTTT	CASSGGQASDTQYF
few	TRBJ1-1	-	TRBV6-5	TGTGCCAGCAGCCAGACAGCCCTGAACACTGAAGCTTTCTTT	CASSQTALNTEAFF
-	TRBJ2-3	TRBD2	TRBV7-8	TGTGCCAGCAGCCCTAGCGGGGGTGCGCAGTATTTT	CASSPSGGAQYF
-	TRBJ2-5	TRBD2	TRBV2	TGTGCCAGCAGTGAAGCTAGCGGGGGGGCTGGGGAGACCCAGTACTTC	CASSEASGGAGETQYF
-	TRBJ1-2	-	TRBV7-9	TGTGCCAGCAGCCCCACCGGGGGGCAGGGCTATGGCTACACCTTC	CASSPTGGQGYGYTF
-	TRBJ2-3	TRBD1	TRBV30	TGTGCCTGGGATCCGGGACAGGGGGGAACAGATACGCAGTATTTT	CAWDPGQGGTDTQYF
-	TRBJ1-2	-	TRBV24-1	TGTGCCACCAGTGATTCTAGGGGCTATGGCTACACCTTC	CATSDSRGYGYTF
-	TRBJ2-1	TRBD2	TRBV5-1	TGCGCCAGCGCACCCAAAATAGCGGGTGGGGCGCCGGTGGGCTATGAGCAGTTCTTC	CASAPKIAGGAPVGYEQFF
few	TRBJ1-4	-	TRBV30	TGTGCCTGGAGTTTCAGTTCGGGACTGTTTTTT	CAWSFSSGLFF
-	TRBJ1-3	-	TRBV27	TGTGCCAGCAGTCGCTACTCGGCTGGAAACACCATATATTTT	CASSRYSAGNTIYF
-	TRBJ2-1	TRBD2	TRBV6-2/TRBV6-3	TGTGCCAGCAGTTACGTTCTGGCAGCGGGGAGCCACAATGAGCAGTTCTTC	CASSYVLAAGSHNEQFF
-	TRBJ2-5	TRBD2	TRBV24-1	TGTGCCACCAGTGATTGGCCGGGGGAGGGAGGGGAGACCCAGTACTTC	CATSDWPGEGGETQYF
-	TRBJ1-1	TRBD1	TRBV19	TGTGCCAGTAACCCTACTAGGGGACAGGGAGGAGTGTACACTGAAGCTTTCTTT	CASNPTRGQGGVYTEAFF
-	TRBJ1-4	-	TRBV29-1	TGCAGCGTTGCGGACTCCGGGATCATAGGTGAAAAACTGTTTTTT	CSVADSGIIGEKLFF
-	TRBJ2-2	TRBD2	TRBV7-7	TGTGCCAGCAGCGGGACTAGCGGGGGACCGAACACCGGGGAGCTGTTTTTT	CASSGTSGGPNTGELFF
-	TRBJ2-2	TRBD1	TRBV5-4	TGTGCCAGCCAGACAGGGGGCAACACCGGGGAGCTGTTTTTT	CASQTGGNTGELFF